Shown below are 25 T cell receptor beta chains from a single sample sequenced in a study of beta chain features in type 1 diabetes listed by TCRdb under 2018. What the authors observed across the whole study: Type 1 diabetes patients showed a moderate but significant shortening of TCRB CDR3 length in all four CD4+ subsets.

The library came from the immunoSEQ multiplex PCR assay. The entire isolated RNA was reverse transcribed using the High Capacity cDNA Reverse Transcription Kit, and thus expressed TCRB transcripts were sequenced. TCRdb obtained this table from immuneACCESS and retained in-frame rearrangements with V and J assigned. These tables miss some clones; where compared with another copy, unresolved V genes account for less than half of the shortfall, and the remainder is unexplained. Present in this sample are a few hundred thousand clones, about 14% of which were seen just once. 0.019% of the sample lies in the top ten. Their target antigens are unknown. The sequenced sample consisted of naive CD4+ T cells from blood. What the cell subset or site label conveys for this sample: true naive CD4+ T cells. These receptors all stem from a man under 40 with type 1 diabetes.

This chain links TRBV18 with TRBJ1-1; perhaps TRBD1 as D (6 bases). The CDR3 extends over 13 amino acids. The ends were cut back, 7 bases at V and 0 bases at J, with 9 bases in the middle. The germline CDR1 and CDR2 sequences are KGHSH and LQKENI. CDR3 DNA sequence: TGTGCCAGCTGGACAGCCATGAACACTGAAGCTTTCTTT. Translating gives CASWTAMNTEAFF.

This chain uses TRBV5-4 with TRBJ2-3, with D tentatively TRBD1 (6 bases). The CDR3 has 14 amino acids. CDR1 and CDR2 from the germline V gene are SGHNT and YYREEE (reference sequence). V was cut by 4 bases and J by 3 bases, with 12 bases left in between. This chain's CDR3 is CASSPDSMTDTQYF. The CDR3, as DNA: TGTGCCAGCAGCCCGGACAGTATGACAGATACGCAGTATTTT.

The chain couples TRBV6-5 to TRBJ1-1; D not certain. This CDR3 comprises 14 residues. The V end was cut by 6 bases, the J end by 1 base, with 12 bases between. Per germline, CDR1 MNHEY and CDR2 SVGAGI. CDR3 DNA: TGTGCCAGCAGCCGAGGAGGCCCGAACACTGAAGCTTTCTTT. Translation: CASSRGGPNTEAFF.

This clone occurred a few times. J is TRBJ1-1 and V is TRBV4-1, with no clear D. Trimming removed 3 bases at V and 5 bases at J, with 10 bases between. The CDR3 is 13 amino acids. Germline V gene lookup returns CDR1 MGHRA and CDR2 YSYEKL. CDR3 protein: CASSQAVWTEAFF. The DNA of the CDR3 is TGCGCCAGCAGCCAGGCCGTATGGACTGAAGCTTTCTTT.

V is TRBV19 and J is TRBJ2-7; perhaps TRBD1 as D (6 bases). Per germline, CDR1 LNHDA and CDR2 SQIVND (reference sequence). V lost 1 base and J lost 3, with 13 bases in between. The CDR3 totals 15 residues. CDR3 in DNA: TGTGCCAGTAGTATAGTAGGGGGACCTTACTACGAGCAGTACTTC. Translated: CASSIVGGPYYEQYF.

CDR3: CASSYTGQGRTEAFF. DNA of the CDR3: TGTGCCAGCAGTTACACCGGACAGGGAAGGACTGAAGCTTTCTTT. The rearrangement joins TRBV6-5 to TRBJ1-1, with TRBD1 identical over 8 bases. Germline values: CDR1 MNHEY, CDR2 SVGAGI. There are 15 residues in the CDR3. J gave up 5 bases and V 2 bases, and 7 bases lay outside the gene matches.

This clone occurred a few times. This chain links TRBV19 with TRBJ2-2, with 10 bases fitting TRBD1. The CDR3 contains 16 residues. Germline V lookup: CDR1 LNHDA, CDR2 SQIVND (reference sequence). Trimming removed 5 bases from V and 4 bases from J; junction bases left unmatched: 7. The CDR3 protein is CASSSGDRGFTGELFF. The CDR3 DNA reads TGTGCCAGTAGTTCGGGGGACAGGGGCTTCACCGGGGAGCTGTTTTTT.

The CDR3 loop reads CATSRDGGTGTYEQYF. CDR3 DNA: TGTGCCACCAGCAGAGATGGGGGGACGGGGACCTACGAGCAGTACTTC. This chain connects TRBV15 to TRBJ2-7; D is possibly TRBD2 (6 bases). The CDR3 extends over 16 amino acids. Germline V gene sequence: CDR1 LNHNV, CDR2 YYDKDF (reference sequence). V was shortened by 0 bases and J by 2 bases, with 14 bases between the two germline ends.

The chain carries TRBV7-9 and TRBJ2-4; D is possibly TRBD1 (7 bases). Trimming took 5 bases from V and 1 from J, leaving 24 bases between them. Looked up from germline, CDR1 is SEHNR and CDR2 is FQNEAQ (reference sequence). This CDR3 has 19 residues. The CDR3 sequence is CASSREQGRFSEAKNIQYF. The CDR3 nucleotides are TGTGCCAGCAGCCGCGAACAGGGGAGGTTTAGTGAGGCCAAAAACATTCAGTACTTC. The full variable domain, rest sourced from reference TRBV7-9 and TRBJ2-4, is DTGVSQNPRHKITKRGQNVTFRCDPISEHNRLYWYRQTLGQGPEFLTYFQNEAQLEKSRLLSDRFSAERPKGSFSTLEIQRTEQGDSAMYLCASSREQGRFSEAKNIQYFGAGTRLSVL.

A few counts support this clone. This sequence joins TRBV6-5 and TRBJ1-4; no clear D gene. The CDR3 extends over 14 amino acids. The germline V gene encodes CDR1 MNHEY and CDR2 SVGAGI. V lost 4 bases to trimming and J lost 7 bases, with 13 bases between them. This chain's CDR3 is CASSSGRSGEKLFF. The CDR3 DNA sequence: TGTGCCAGCAGTTCTGGGAGGAGCGGTGAAAAACTGTTTTTT.

This chain uses TRBV29-1 with TRBJ2-5; a possible D gene is TRBD2 (6 bases). CDR3 length: 12 amino acids. Germline CDR1 SQVTM, CDR2 ANQGSEA. Trimming took off 6 bases at V and 0 bases at J, with 8 bases between the two ends. The CDR3 DNA reads as TGCAGCGTCCGGGAGTACCAAGAGACCCAGTACTTC. It translates to CSVREYQETQYF.

V usage is TRBV9 and J usage is TRBJ2-1; 10 bases match TRBD2. The V gene's germline CDR1 is SGDLS and CDR2 YYNGEE. Trimming at V came to 0 bases and at J to 0 bases, leaving 3 bases not matched to a gene. The length of the CDR3 is 17 residues. CDR3 residues: CASSVELAGISYNEQFF. For the CDR3, the DNA is TGTGCCAGCAGCGTAGAACTAGCGGGGATCTCCTACAATGAGCAGTTCTTC.

This clone occurred once. The chain recombines TRBV6-6 with TRBJ2-7; 7 positions agree with TRBD1. V gave up 6 bases and J gave up 0 bases; unmatched junction bases: 5. Germline V gene sequence: CDR1 MNHNY, CDR2 SVGAGI (reference sequence). The CDR3 sequence is 14 residues long. The CDR3 sequence is CASSYGTDSYEQYF. In nucleotides, the CDR3 is TGTGCCAGCAGCTACGGGACAGACTCCTACGAGCAGTACTTC.

V and J are TRBV15 and TRBJ2-7, with D possibly TRBD1 on 6 matching bases. Germline assignment: CDR1 LNHNV and CDR2 YYDKDF (reference sequence). The CDR3 loop spans 14 amino acids. Trimming removed 5 bases at V and 0 bases at J, with 11 bases between. The CDR3 sequence: CATSVGGSSYEQYF. The CDR3 nucleotides are TGTGCCACCAGCGTTGGGGGCAGCTCCTACGAGCAGTACTTC.

The V and J genes are TRBV19 and TRBJ2-1; 9 bases agree with TRBD1. Losses at the gene ends were 5 bases for V and 4 bases for J; bases not matched to a gene: 6. CDR1 is LNHDA and CDR2 is SQIVND in the germline V gene (reference sequence). The CDR3 is 15 amino acids. The DNA of the CDR3 is TGTGCCAGTAGTGGGCTGGGACAGGGATACAATGAGCAGTTCTTC. It specifies CASSGLGQGYNEQFF.

This clone was counted between two and nine times. The chain employs TRBV30 and TRBJ2-1; D not certain. The germline CDR1 and CDR2 sequences are GTSNPN and SVGIG (reference sequence). This CDR3 is built from 14 residues. V was pared by 4 bases and J by 0 bases, with 10 bases between. The CDR3 DNA follows: TGTGCCTGGATGAGGTCCAGCTCCTACAATGAGCAGTTCTTC. It codes for CAWMRSSSYNEQFF.

This clone was recorded a few times. This rearrangement joins TRBV6-5 to TRBJ2-1; TRBD1 is a possible D gene (5 bases). The V end lost 5 bases, the J end lost 0 bases, and 11 bases lay between the germline ends. This CDR3 region has 15 residues. Germline V gives CDR1 MNHEY, CDR2 SVGAGI. The CDR3 sequence: CASSLTESSYNEQFF. The CDR3 nucleotides read TGTGCCAGCAGTCTGACAGAGAGCTCCTACAATGAGCAGTTCTTC.

The chain carries TRBV29-1 and TRBJ2-7; D ambiguous. CDR3 length: 12 residues. From germline, CDR1 is SQVTM and CDR2 ANQGSEA. Trimming removed 4 bases from V and 2 bases from J, with 9 bases in between. CDR3 loop: CSVVFGTYEQYF. CDR3 nucleotides: TGCAGCGTTGTCTTCGGTACCTACGAGCAGTACTTC.

This clone was seen more than once but under ten times. The chain joins TRBV11-2 to TRBJ1-1, with D unclear. CDR1 is SGHAT and CDR2 is FQNNGV in the germline V gene. The V gene lost 1 base and the J gene lost 10 bases, with 13 bases spanning the gap. The CDR3 is 13 amino acids. The CDR3 loop reads CASSLVGAGGAFF. CDR3 bases: TGTGCCAGCAGCTTAGTGGGAGCCGGAGGAGCTTTCTTT.

There are a few counts of this clone. The rearrangement uses TRBV29-1 and TRBJ2-6, with a tentative D call TRBD1 (5 bases). The V end lost 7 bases, the J end lost 0 bases, and 13 bases lay between the germline ends. CDR3 length: 15 amino acids. Germline lookup yields CDR1 SQVTM and CDR2 ANQGSEA. CDR3 bases: TGCAGCGCTTGGGGCACAAGCTCTGGGGCCAACGTCCTGACTTTC. Amino acids: CSAWGTSSGANVLTF.

There are a few counts of this clone. The DNA of the CDR3 is TGTGCCAGCAGCCAACGTAGCGGGAGTGGTCATGAGCAGTTCTTC. Translating gives CASSQRSGSGHEQFF. The rearrangement uses TRBV4-2 and TRBJ2-1, with 9 bases that match TRBD2. The junction had 7 bases not matched to a gene; V was cut back by 2 bases and J by 8 bases. The CDR3 contains 15 residues. Germline V gives CDR1 LGHNA, CDR2 YNFKEQ.

V usage is TRBV18 and J usage is TRBJ2-7; D possibly corresponds to TRBD1 (6 bases). V lost 3 bases and J lost 6, with 18 bases in between. The length of the CDR3 is 15 residues. Germline CDR1 is KGHSH and CDR2 is LQKENI. The CDR3 spells CASSPLAQGASEQYF. The DNA for the CDR3 is TGTGCCAGCTCACCGTTGGCACAGGGAGCGAGCGAGCAGTACTTC.

This clone was recorded a few times. In nucleotides, the CDR3 is TGTGCCAGCAGCGTAGGGGTAGCGGGGAGCTCCTACGAGCAGTACTTC. Translating gives CASSVGVAGSSYEQYF. The chain employs TRBV9 and TRBJ2-7; TRBD2 aligns across 8 bases. Unmatched junction bases numbered 5, after V lost 0 bases and J lost 0 bases. Germline loops: CDR1 SGDLS, CDR2 YYNGEE. The CDR3 extends over 16 amino acids. Full variable domain (rest looked up from reference TRBV9 and TRBJ2-7): DSGVTQTPKHLITATGQRVTLRCSPRSGDLSVYWYQQSLDQGLQFLIQYYNGEERAKGNILERFSAQQFPDLHSELNLSSLELGDSALYFCASSVGVAGSSYEQYFGPGTRLTVT.

In its sample, this clone was seen a few times. The CDR3 sequence: CAWSVLLTAQGNRETQYF. Written as DNA, the CDR3 is TGTGCCTGGAGTGTACTGCTTACCGCACAGGGAAATCGAGAGACCCAGTACTTC. The rearrangement joins TRBV30 to TRBJ2-5; TRBD1 is a possible D gene (6 bases). V lost 0 bases, J lost 4 bases, and 24 bases lay in between. Germline CDR1 is GTSNPN and CDR2 is SVGIG (reference sequence). This CDR3 has 18 amino acids.

This clone was observed a handful of times. This rearrangement joins TRBV7-9 to TRBJ2-7; 8 nucleotides match TRBD1. The CDR3 is made up of 15 amino acids. Germline CDR1 SEHNR, CDR2 FQNEAQ (reference sequence). Trimming took 1 base from V and 5 from J; bases not matched to a gene: 7. Written as DNA, the CDR3 is TGTGCCAGCAGCTTAGTGAAGACAGGGGTGCACGAGCAGTACTTC. This sequence encodes CASSLVKTGVHEQYF.